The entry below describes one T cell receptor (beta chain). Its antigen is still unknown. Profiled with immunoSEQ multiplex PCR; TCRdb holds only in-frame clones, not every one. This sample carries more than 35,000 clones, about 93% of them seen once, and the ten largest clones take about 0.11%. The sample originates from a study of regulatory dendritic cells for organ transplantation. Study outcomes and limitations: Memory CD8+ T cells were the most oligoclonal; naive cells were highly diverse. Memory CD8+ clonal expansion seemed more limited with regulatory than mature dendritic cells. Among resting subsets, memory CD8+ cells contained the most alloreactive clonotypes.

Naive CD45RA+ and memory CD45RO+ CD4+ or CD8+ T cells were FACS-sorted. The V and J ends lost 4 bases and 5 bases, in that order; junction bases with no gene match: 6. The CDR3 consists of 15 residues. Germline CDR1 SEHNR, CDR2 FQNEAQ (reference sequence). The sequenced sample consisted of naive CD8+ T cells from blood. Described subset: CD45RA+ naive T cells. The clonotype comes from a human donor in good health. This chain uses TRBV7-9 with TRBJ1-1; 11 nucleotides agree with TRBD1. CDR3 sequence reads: CASSSMGQGGTEAFF. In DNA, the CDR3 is TGTGCCAGCAGCTCGATGGGACAGGGGGGGACTGAAGCTTTCTTT.